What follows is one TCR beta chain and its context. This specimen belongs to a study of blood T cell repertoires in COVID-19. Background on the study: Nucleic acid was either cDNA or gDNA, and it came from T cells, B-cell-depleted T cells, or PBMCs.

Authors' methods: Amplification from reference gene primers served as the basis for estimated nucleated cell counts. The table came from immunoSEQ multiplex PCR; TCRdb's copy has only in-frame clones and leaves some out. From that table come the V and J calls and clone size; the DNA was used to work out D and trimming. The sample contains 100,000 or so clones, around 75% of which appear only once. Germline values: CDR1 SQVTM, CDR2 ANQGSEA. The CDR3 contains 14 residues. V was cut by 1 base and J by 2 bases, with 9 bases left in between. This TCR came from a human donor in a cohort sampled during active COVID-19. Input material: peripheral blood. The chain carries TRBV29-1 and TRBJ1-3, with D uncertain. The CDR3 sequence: CSVEVSPPGNTIYF. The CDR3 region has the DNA TGCAGCGTTGAAGTGAGCCCCCCTGGAAACACCATATATTTT.